The rows below give T cell receptor beta chains drawn from one sample of a study of human T cells and chemical hapten exposure. TCRdb re-called the RACE reads through MiXCR, storing one row per CDR3 protein. Among about 120,000 distinct CDR3 sequences, about 14% were seen once, and the ten largest hold around 2.7%. Here the sequenced sample was whole blood, taken in connection with sensitization to the hapten diphenylcyclopropenone (DPC). These receptor sequences come from a woman younger than 30 with alopecia areata. Some clones in this sample may be carry-over from other donors' samples. Both conserved end residues are part of each CDR3. D genes are given only for firm matches. A clone size is listed for some rows: how often the clone was seen (once, few, many), or a class if it is expanded.

J gene: TRBJ2-5; clone size: many; D gene: .; V gene: TRBV5-5; CDR3 DNA: TGTGCCAGCAGCTTGACAGGGAAAGAGACCCAGTACTTC; CDR3 protein: CASSLTGKETQYF
J gene: TRBJ1-4; clone size: few; D gene: .; V gene: TRBV7-6; CDR3 DNA: TGTGCCAGCAGCTTAGGGGGCCCTAATGAAAAACTGTTTTTT; CDR3 protein: CASSLGGPNEKLFF
J gene: TRBJ2-1; clone size: few; D gene: .; V gene: TRBV6-6; CDR3 DNA: TGTGCCAGCAGTTTAACCTCCGGACCCCCTTACAATGAGCAGTTCTTC; CDR3 protein: CASSLTSGPPYNEQFF
J gene: TRBJ1-1; clone size: .; D gene: TRBD1; V gene: TRBV28; CDR3 DNA: TGTGCCAGCAGTGGAAGGAGGACAGGCATGAACACTGAAGCTTTCTTT; CDR3 protein: CASSGRRTGMNTEAFF
J gene: TRBJ1-3; clone size: many; D gene: .; V gene: TRBV9; CDR3 DNA: TGTGCCAGCAGCGTAGAAGGCGCACCTGGAAACACCATATATTTT; CDR3 protein: CASSVEGAPGNTIYF
J gene: TRBJ2-7; clone size: many; D gene: .; V gene: TRBV20-1; CDR3 DNA: TGCAGTCTTTTCCCTCCAGGGGCGAACCCCCAGTGGTACGAGCAGTACTTC; CDR3 protein: CSLFPPGANPQWYEQYF
J gene: TRBJ1-2; clone size: many; D gene: .; V gene: TRBV6-6; CDR3 DNA: TGTGCCAGCAGTTACTCAACCGGGGGAGGCTACACCTTC; CDR3 protein: CASSYSTGGGYTF
J gene: TRBJ2-7; clone size: .; D gene: TRBD2; V gene: TRBV20-1; CDR3 DNA: TGCAGTGGTACTAGCGGGGTGTCCTACGAGCAGTACTTC; CDR3 protein: CSGTSGVSYEQYF
J gene: TRBJ1-5; clone size: .; D gene: .; V gene: TRBV4-3; CDR3 DNA: TGCGCCAGCAGCCAAGAGGAGGGACGGCAGCCCCAGCATTTT; CDR3 protein: CASSQEEGRQPQHF
J gene: TRBJ2-1; clone size: few; D gene: TRBD2; V gene: TRBV10-2; CDR3 DNA: TGCGCCAGCAGGAAAGACGGGGGGGAGTTAAATGAGCAGTTCTTC; CDR3 protein: CASRKDGGELNEQFF
J gene: TRBJ2-1; clone size: .; D gene: .; V gene: TRBV9; CDR3 DNA: TGTGCCAGCAGCGCATCCACAGAAAATGAGCAGTTCTTC; CDR3 protein: CASSASTENEQFF
J gene: TRBJ2-1; clone size: few; D gene: TRBD1; V gene: TRBV11-2; CDR3 DNA: TGTGCCAGCAGCCTACAGGGGAACTCCTACAATGAGCAGTTCTTC; CDR3 protein: CASSLQGNSYNEQFF
J gene: TRBJ2-6; clone size: few; D gene: .; V gene: TRBV9; CDR3 DNA: TGTGCCAGCAGCGACTCTGGGGCCAACGTCCTGACTTTC; CDR3 protein: CASSDSGANVLTF
J gene: TRBJ1-1; clone size: many; D gene: .; V gene: TRBV6-5; CDR3 DNA: TGTGCCAGCAGTTACAGCCTGAACACTGAAGCTTTCTTT; CDR3 protein: CASSYSLNTEAFF
J gene: TRBJ2-1; clone size: few; D gene: .; V gene: TRBV2; CDR3 DNA: TGTGCCAGCAGTGAAGCGGGGGGTTTCTACAATGAGCAGTTCTTC; CDR3 protein: CASSEAGGFYNEQFF
J gene: TRBJ2-1; clone size: .; D gene: .; V gene: TRBV6-2/TRBV6-3; CDR3 DNA: TGTGCCAGCAGTCTCAGCGTATGGGGGCAGTTCTTC; CDR3 protein: CASSLSVWGQFF
J gene: TRBJ2-3; clone size: few; D gene: TRBD2; V gene: TRBV20-1; CDR3 DNA: TGCAGTGCTAGTTGGACTAGCCGCACAGATACGCAGTATTTT; CDR3 protein: CSASWTSRTDTQYF
J gene: TRBJ1-1; clone size: many; D gene: .; V gene: TRBV10-3; CDR3 DNA: TGTGCCATCAGTGGGTCCTATGAAGCTTTCTTT; CDR3 protein: CAISGSYEAFF
J gene: TRBJ2-2; clone size: .; D gene: .; V gene: TRBV10-2; CDR3 DNA: TGCGCCAGCAGTGAAGTAGGGGGCACCGGGGAGCTGTTTTTT; CDR3 protein: CASSEVGGTGELFF
J gene: TRBJ2-1; clone size: .; D gene: .; V gene: TRBV14; CDR3 DNA: TGTGCCAGCAGCCAAGATGTAAGTTACCGCTCCTACAATGAGCAGTTCTTC; CDR3 protein: CASSQDVSYRSYNEQFF
J gene: TRBJ1-1; clone size: many; D gene: .; V gene: TRBV7-6; CDR3 DNA: TGTGCCAGCAGCTTAGTGATGGGGACTGACTTGAACACTGTAGGAACTGAAGCTTTCTTT; CDR3 protein: CASSLVMGTDLNTVGTEAFF
J gene: TRBJ1-2; clone size: few; D gene: .; V gene: TRBV2; CDR3 DNA: TGTGCCAGCAGTGAAAAGGGACCCTACGCGCATGGCTACACCTTC; CDR3 protein: CASSEKGPYAHGYTF